The 12 T cell receptor beta chains below were found in one sample sequenced in a study of molecular identifiers for immune sequencing clone quantification (dated by TCRdb to 2016 to 2019). Library method: PCR. Sequencing took place on a NextSeq 500. In-frame beta chains were kept once TCRdb had trimmed the public reads at Q25 with fastp and called clones with MiXCR. Rows with one shared CDR3 protein collapse into an entry with the most common genes and DNA. Here the sample has over 300,000 distinct CDR3 sequences; about a quarter occur a single time. In total, the top ten clones hold roughly 0.7% of the sample. Input material: naive CD8+ T cells from blood, with Jurkat cell RNA spiked in. This sample's cell subset or site label indicates: FACS-sorted CD8+CD4-CCR7+CD45RA+ naive T cells. The receptors originated from a human donor in good health. Some libraries in this study had Jurkat cell RNA spiked in.

The rearrangement uses TRBV28 and TRBJ2-1; the D gene is possibly TRBD1 (5 bases). The CDR3 spans 16 residues. Germline V lookup: CDR1 MDHEN, CDR2 SYDVKM. Between the trimmed V and J ends, which lost 7 bases and 0 bases, there was a span of 16 bases. CDR3 nucleotides: TGTGCCAGCAAACAGAAGGGGCCAAGCTCCTACAATGAGCAGTTCTTC. It is translated as CASKQKGPSSYNEQFF.

Only a few counts were recorded for this clonotype. The gene calls are TRBV20-1 and TRBJ2-3; 12 bases align to TRBD2. The V segment lost 0 bases and the J segment 3 bases; nucleotides outside the gene matches: 13. CDR1 is DFQATT, CDR2 SNEGSKA, per germline (reference sequence). The CDR3 is 19 amino acids. The CDR3 here is CSARDLRLAGGPGTDTQYF. CDR3 DNA sequence: TGCAGTGCTAGAGATCTGCGGCTAGCGGGGGGGCCTGGGACAGATACGCAGTATTTT.

At least ten counts were recorded for this clonotype. CDR3 sequence (DNA): TGTGCCAGCAGTCGGACAGCTCACAATGAGCAGTTCTTC. This encodes CASSRTAHNEQFF. V gene TRBV6-5 combines with J gene TRBJ2-1; the D gene is possibly TRBD1 (6 bases). The germline V and J ends were trimmed by 5 bases and 5 bases, with 10 bases remaining between them. CDR1 is MNHEY, CDR2 SVGAGI, per germline. This CDR3 is 13 amino acids long.

The rearrangement links TRBV6-5 to TRBJ2-7; 8 nucleotides align to TRBD1. This CDR3 region has 12 residues. Germline V CDR1 and CDR2: MNHEY, SVGAGI. The trim removed 7 bases at V and 7 bases at J, leaving 6 bases unmatched. The CDR3 protein is CASMQGTGEQYF. CDR3 in DNA: TGTGCCAGCATGCAGGGGACAGGTGAGCAGTACTTC.

This clonotype was seen at least ten times. This chain joins TRBV6-4 and TRBJ1-1; D gene uncertain. Trimming removed 0 bases from V and 1 base from J, with 3 bases in between. Germline CDR1 and CDR2: MRHNA and SNTAGT. The CDR3 sequence is 13 residues long. CDR3 DNA: TGTGCCAGCAGTGACTCGCCGAACACTGAAGCTTTCTTT. Amino acid sequence: CASSDSPNTEAFF.

This clonotype was detected a few times. The chain couples TRBV27 to TRBJ1-1, with a tentative D call TRBD1 (5 bases). The CDR3 has 14 residues. With 8 bases removed from V and 8 bases from J, the gap between germline ends came to 21 bases. The germline gives CDR1 MNHEY, CDR2 SMNVEV (reference sequence). CDR3 in amino acids: CASAYGAGYMEAFF. The DNA for the CDR3 is TGTGCCAGCGCCTACGGGGCCGGGTATATGGAAGCTTTCTTT.

Many counts were recorded for this clonotype. This chain connects TRBV7-9 to TRBJ2-4; perhaps TRBD2 as D (6 bases). This CDR3 contains 15 residues. Germline CDR1 reads SEHNR; CDR2 reads FQNEAQ (reference sequence). With 6 bases removed from V and 6 bases from J, the gap between germline ends came to 18 bases. CDR3 loop: CASRSPRDPINIQYF. As DNA, the CDR3 is TGTGCCAGCAGGTCGCCGCGGGACCCAATAAACATTCAGTACTTC.

Ten or more counts support this clonotype. J is TRBJ2-3 and V is TRBV28; 10 bases map to TRBD1. The CDR3 is 16 residues long. The junction had 9 bases not matched to a gene; V was cut back by 5 bases and J by 4 bases. The germline gives CDR1 MDHEN, CDR2 SYDVKM. CDR3 DNA sequence: TGTGCCAGCAGTGGAACCGGGACAGGGGATTCAGATACGCAGTATTTT. This codes for CASSGTGTGDSDTQYF.

V usage is TRBV24-1 and J usage is TRBJ2-1, with a weak D call TRBD2 (6 bases). V was clipped by 4 bases and J by 4 bases, with 13 bases between them. Germline lookup yields CDR1 KGHDR and CDR2 SFDVKD. This CDR3 spans 15 amino acids. CDR3 DNA sequence: TGTGCCACCAGTGAATTTGGGAGCGGGTACAATGAGCAGTTCTTC. Encoded protein: CATSEFGSGYNEQFF.

The genes are TRBV5-1 and TRBJ2-5; 8 bases agree with TRBD2. The germline V gene has CDR1 SGHRS and CDR2 YFSETQ. The CDR3 contains 13 residues. V shed 7 bases, J shed 6 bases, and the junction held 8 bases outside the gene matches. For the CDR3, the DNA is TGCGCCAGCGAGGGCGGGAGGCTCCAGACCCAGTACTTC. This gives the protein CASEGGRLQTQYF.

At least ten counts were recorded for this clonotype. It may be a read error: a sequence one base away is much more abundant. This chain connects TRBV7-9 to TRBJ1-5, with unresolved D. Trimming stripped 0 bases from V and 5 bases from J, with 2 bases between. The CDR3 has 12 amino acids. From germline, CDR1 is SEHNR and CDR2 FQNEAQ (reference sequence). CDR3 region: CASSLAHQPQHF. CDR3 DNA: TGTGCCAGCAGCTTAGCCCATCAGCCCCAGCATTTT.

This chain joins TRBV20-1 and TRBJ2-7, with 8 bases matching TRBD1. V was pared by 6 bases and J by 2 bases, with 12 bases of the junction left unmatched. CDR1 and CDR2 from the germline V gene are DFQATT and SNEGSKA (reference sequence). CDR3 size: 15 residues. The CDR3 region is CSATGQTGDTYEQYF. In DNA form, the CDR3 reads TGCAGTGCCACGGGTCAGACAGGGGATACCTACGAGCAGTACTTC.